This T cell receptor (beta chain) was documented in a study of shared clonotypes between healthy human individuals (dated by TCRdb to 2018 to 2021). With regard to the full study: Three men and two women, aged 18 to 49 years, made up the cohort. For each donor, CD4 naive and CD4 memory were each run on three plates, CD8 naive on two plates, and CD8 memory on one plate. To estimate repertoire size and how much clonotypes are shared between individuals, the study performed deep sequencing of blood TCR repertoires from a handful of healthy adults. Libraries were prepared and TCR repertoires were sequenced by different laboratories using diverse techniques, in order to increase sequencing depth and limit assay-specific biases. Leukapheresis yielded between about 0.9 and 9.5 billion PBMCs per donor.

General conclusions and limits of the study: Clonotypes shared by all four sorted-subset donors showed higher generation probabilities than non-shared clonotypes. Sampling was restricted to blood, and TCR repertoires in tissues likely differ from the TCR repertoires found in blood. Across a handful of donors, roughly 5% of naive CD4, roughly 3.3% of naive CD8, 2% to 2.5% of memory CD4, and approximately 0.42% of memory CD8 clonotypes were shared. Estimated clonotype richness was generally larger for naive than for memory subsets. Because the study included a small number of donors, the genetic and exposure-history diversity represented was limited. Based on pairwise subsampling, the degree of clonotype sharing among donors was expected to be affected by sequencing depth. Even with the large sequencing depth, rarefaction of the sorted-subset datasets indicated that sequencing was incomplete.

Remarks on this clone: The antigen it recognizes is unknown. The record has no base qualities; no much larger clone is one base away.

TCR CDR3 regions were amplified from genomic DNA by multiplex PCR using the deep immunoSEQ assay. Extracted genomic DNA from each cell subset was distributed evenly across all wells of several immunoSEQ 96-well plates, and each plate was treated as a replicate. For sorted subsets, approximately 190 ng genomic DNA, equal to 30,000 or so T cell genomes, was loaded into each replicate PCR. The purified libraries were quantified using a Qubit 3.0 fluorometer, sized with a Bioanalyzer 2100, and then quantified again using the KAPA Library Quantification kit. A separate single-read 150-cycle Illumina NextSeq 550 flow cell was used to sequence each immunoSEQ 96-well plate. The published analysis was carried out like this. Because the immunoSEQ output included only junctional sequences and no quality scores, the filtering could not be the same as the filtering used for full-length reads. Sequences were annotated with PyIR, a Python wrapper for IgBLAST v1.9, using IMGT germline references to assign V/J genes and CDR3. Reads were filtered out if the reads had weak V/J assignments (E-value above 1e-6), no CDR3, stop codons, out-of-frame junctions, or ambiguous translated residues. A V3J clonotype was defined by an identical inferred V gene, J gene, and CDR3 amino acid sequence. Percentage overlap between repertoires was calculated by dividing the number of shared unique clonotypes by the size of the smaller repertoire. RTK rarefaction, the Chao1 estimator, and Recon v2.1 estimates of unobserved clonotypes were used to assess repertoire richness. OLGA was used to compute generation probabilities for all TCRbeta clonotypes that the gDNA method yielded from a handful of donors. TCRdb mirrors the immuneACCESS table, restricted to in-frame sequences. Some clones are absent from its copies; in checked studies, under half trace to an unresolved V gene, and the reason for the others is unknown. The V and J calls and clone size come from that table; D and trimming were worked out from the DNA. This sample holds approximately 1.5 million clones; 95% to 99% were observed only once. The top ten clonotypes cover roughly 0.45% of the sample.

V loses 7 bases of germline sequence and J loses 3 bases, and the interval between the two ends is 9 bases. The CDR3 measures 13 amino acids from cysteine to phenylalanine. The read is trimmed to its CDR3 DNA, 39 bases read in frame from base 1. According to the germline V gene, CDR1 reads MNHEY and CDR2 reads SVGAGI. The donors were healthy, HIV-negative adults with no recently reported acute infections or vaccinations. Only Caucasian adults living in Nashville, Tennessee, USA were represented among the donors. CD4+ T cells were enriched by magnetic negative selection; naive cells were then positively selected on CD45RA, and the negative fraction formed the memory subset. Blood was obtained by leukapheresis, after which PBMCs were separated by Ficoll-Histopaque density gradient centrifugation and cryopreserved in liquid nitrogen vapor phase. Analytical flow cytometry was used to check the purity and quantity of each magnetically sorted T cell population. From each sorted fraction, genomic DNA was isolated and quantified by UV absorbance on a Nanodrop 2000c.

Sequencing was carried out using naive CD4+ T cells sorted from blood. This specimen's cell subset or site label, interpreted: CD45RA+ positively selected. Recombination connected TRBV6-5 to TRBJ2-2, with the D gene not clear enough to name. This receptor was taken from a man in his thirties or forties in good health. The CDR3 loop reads CASTQTYTGELFF. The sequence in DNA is TGTGCCAGCACCCAGACGTACACCGGGGAGCTGTTTTTT.